The 2 T cell receptor beta chains in this list originate from one sample, sequenced in a study of T cell responses to AZD1222 COVID-19 vaccine. Using immunoSEQ multiplex PCR, the repertoire was profiled, and TCRdb retains in-frame clones only, with some absent. The repertoire has some 120,000 clones, 75% to 95% of them found once; the top ten carry approximately 2.5%. The specimen was peripheral blood, collected on day 0 of AZD1222 vaccination. These receptors all come from an adult in good health.

J is TRBJ2-7 and V is TRBV4-3; 9 bases are shared with TRBD1. The CDR3 contains 15 residues. Trimming cost V 0 bases and J 3 bases; bases outside gene matches: 3. Germline values: CDR1 LGHNA, CDR2 YSLEER. CDR3 loop: CASSQDLTGGYEQYF. In DNA, the CDR3 is TGCGCCAGCAGCCAAGATCTGACAGGGGGCTACGAGCAGTACTTC.

The CDR3: CASSLFGRSASGNTIYF. CDR3 DNA: TGTGCCAGCAGCTTATTCGGCCGTTCCGCCTCTGGAAACACCATATATTTT. The chain links TRBV7-9 to TRBJ1-3; unclear D gene. V gave up 2 bases and J gave up 0 bases, with 14 bases separating them. Germline V gene sequence: CDR1 SEHNR, CDR2 FQNEAQ (reference sequence). There are 17 residues in the CDR3.